These 29 T cell receptor beta chains share one sample of origin, sequenced in a study of OX40 agonist ivuxolimab in advanced cancers. TCRdb's table, derived via immunoSEQ multiplex PCR, lists solely in-frame clones and lacks some. Of about 70,000 clones in the sample, roughly 80% were seen once. Sequenced material: CD4+ or CD8+ T cells sorted from blood, taken in a trial of the OX40 agonist ivuxolimab. The receptors originated from an adult with an advanced solid tumor such as melanoma, head and neck, liver or kidney cancer.

This clone was detected once. The rearrangement joins TRBV7-8 to TRBJ2-1; D gene ambiguous. Germline values: CDR1 SGHVS, CDR2 FQNEAQ. CDR3 size: 13 residues. Trimming cost V 0 bases and J 6 bases, with 6 bases left between them. The CDR3 loop is CASSLAGINEQFF. For the CDR3, the DNA is TGTGCCAGCAGCTTAGCTGGGATCAATGAGCAGTTCTTC.

This clone was detected once. The rearrangement joins TRBV7-2 to TRBJ2-5, with 10 bases matching TRBD2. CDR1 SGHTA and CDR2 FQGNSA come from the germline V gene. This CDR3 has 15 amino acids. With V trimmed by 2 bases and J by 4 bases, 4 bases remained unmatched. The chain's CDR3 is CASSLTAGGPETQYF. CDR3 bases: TGTGCCAGCAGCTTAACAGCGGGGGGGCCAGAGACCCAGTACTTC. The whole variable domain, filled in from reference TRBV7-2 and TRBJ2-5, reads GAGVSQSPSNKVTEKGKDVELRCDPISGHTALYWYRQSLGQGLEFLIYFQGNSAPDKSGLPSDRFSAERTGGSVSTLTIQRTQQEDSAVYLCASSLTAGGPETQYFGPGTRLLVL.

The rearrangement links TRBV10-3 to TRBJ2-2; no reliable D call. Trimming took 8 bases from V and 0 from J, leaving 7 bases between them. From germline, CDR1 is ENHRY and CDR2 SYGVKD. The CDR3 runs to 13 residues. The CDR3 reads CAIAGTNTGELFF. In DNA, the CDR3 is TGTGCCATCGCCGGAACGAACACCGGGGAGCTGTTTTTT.

V usage is TRBV6-5 and J usage is TRBJ2-7, with D possibly being TRBD1 (6 bases). The germline CDR1 and CDR2 sequences are MNHEY and SVGAGI. CDR3 size: 14 residues. V shed 0 bases and J shed 4 bases, with 10 bases lying between them. CDR3 sequence (DNA): TGTGCCAGCAGTTACTCGTACAGGGATTACGAGCAGTACTTC. Its protein is CASSYSYRDYEQYF.

The chain is built from TRBV14 and TRBJ2-7; D possibly corresponds to TRBD1 (6 bases). The germline V and J ends were trimmed by 5 bases and 8 bases, with 19 bases remaining between them. The CDR3 length is 14 residues. Per the germline V gene, CDR1 is SGHDN and CDR2 is FVKESK. In DNA form, the CDR3 reads TGTGCCAGCAGCACGACAGGAGCTCCCTTCAAGCAGTACTTC. This encodes CASSTTGAPFKQYF.

This chain links TRBV5-1 with TRBJ2-7; D is possibly TRBD1 (6 bases). Germline V gene lookup returns CDR1 SGHRS and CDR2 YFSETQ. V was clipped by 2 bases and J by 2 bases, with 14 bases between them. The CDR3 length is 15 residues. The CDR3 here is CASSLFPTGTYEQYF. DNA of the CDR3: TGCGCCAGCAGCTTATTCCCTACAGGGACCTACGAGCAGTACTTC.

The rearrangement joins TRBV5-4 to TRBJ2-7; 9 bases are shared with TRBD1. Germline V gives CDR1 SGHNT, CDR2 YYREEE (reference sequence). V trimming: 0 bases; J trimming: 1 base; junction bases outside the gene matches: 2. The CDR3 contains 15 residues. The CDR3 loop reads CASSLDRGQSYEQYF. CDR3 coding DNA: TGTGCCAGCAGCTTGGACAGGGGGCAATCCTACGAGCAGTACTTC.

This clone occurred once. V usage is TRBV29-1 and J usage is TRBJ2-5, with D uncertain. V lost 7 bases and J 5 bases, leaving 8 bases between the germline ends. Germline assignment: CDR1 SQVTM and CDR2 ANQGSEA. The CDR3 consists of 10 residues. The CDR3 DNA is TGCAGCGCCGGAGACGAGACCCAGTACTTC. Translated: CSAGDETQYF. The full variable domain, with the rest looked up from reference TRBV29-1 and TRBJ2-5, is SAVISQKPSRDICQRGTSLTIQCQVDSQVTMMFWYRQQPGQSLTLIATANQGSEATYESGFVIDKFPISRPNLTFSTLTVSNMSPEDSSIYLCSAGDETQYFGPGTRLLVL.

This chain links TRBV7-3 with TRBJ2-1; weak D call: TRBD2 (6 bases). Looked up from germline, CDR1 is SGHTA and CDR2 is FQGTGA. The CDR3 consists of 16 residues. V lost 5 bases and J 0 bases, leaving 14 bases between the germline ends. Here the CDR3 DNA reads TGTGCCAGCAGCCCGGCGACTAGTAGCTCCTACAATGAGCAGTTCTTC. Its protein product is CASSPATSSSYNEQFF.

V is TRBV7-3 and J is TRBJ2-3; D perhaps matches TRBD1 (6 bases). Trimming took 6 bases from V and 1 from J, leaving 14 bases between them. The CDR3 runs to 15 residues. Germline assignment: CDR1 SGHTA and CDR2 FQGTGA. The CDR3 sequence is CASSPGVGGTDTQYF. Written as DNA, the CDR3 is TGTGCCAGCAGTCCAGGGGTCGGGGGCACAGATACGCAGTATTTT.

The chain combines TRBV11-3 with TRBJ2-5, with 11 bases lining up with TRBD2. Germline V gene data show CDR1 as SGHNT and CDR2 as YENEEA. CDR3 length: 18 residues. V dropped 5 bases and J dropped 4; count of bases not matched to a gene: 15. CDR3 residues: CASSPGLAGLRPRETQYF. CDR3 coding DNA: TGTGCCAGCAGCCCAGGACTAGCGGGCCTCCGTCCCCGAGAGACCCAGTACTTC.

The chain recombines TRBV19 with TRBJ1-6; 9 nucleotides match TRBD1. Germline V gene data show CDR1 as LNHDA and CDR2 as SQIVND (reference sequence). The CDR3 runs 15 residues. The junction had 8 bases not matched to a gene; V was cut back by 2 bases and J by 12 bases. CDR3 protein: CASSIPGQGGVPLHF. The DNA of the CDR3 is TGTGCCAGTAGTATACCGGGACAGGGAGGGGTACCCCTCCACTTT.

This sequence joins TRBV28 and TRBJ1-6, with unresolved D. Trimming cost V 6 bases and J 6 bases, with 12 bases left between them. The CDR3 has 14 amino acids. Germline V gene sequence: CDR1 MDHEN, CDR2 SYDVKM. CDR3 sequence reads: CASSPHRANSPLHF. The CDR3, as DNA: TGTGCCAGCAGCCCTCATAGAGCTAATTCACCCCTCCACTTT.

This sequence joins TRBV6-1 and TRBJ1-2; no clear D gene. The CDR3 is 15 residues long. Germline V gives CDR1 MNHNS, CDR2 SASEGT. Trimming removed 4 bases at V and 1 base at J, with 13 bases between. CDR3 nucleotide sequence: TGTGCCAGCAGTGTTGGCCTGCAACGTAACTATGGCTACACCTTC. Translating gives CASSVGLQRNYGYTF.

The chain is built from TRBV19 and TRBJ2-3; D uncertain. Trimming shortened V by 5 bases and J by 8 bases, and 14 bases separated the two germline ends. The germline V gene has CDR1 LNHDA and CDR2 SQIVND (reference sequence). The CDR3 loop spans 13 amino acids. CDR3 coding DNA: TGTGCCAGTAGTCTTCGAGCGCTAGGTACGCAGTATTTT. Its protein product is CASSLRALGTQYF.

This clone was seen a handful of times. The V gene is TRBV6-4, the J gene TRBJ1-2, with unresolved D. The CDR3 spans 12 residues. CDR1 is MRHNA and CDR2 is SNTAGT in the germline V gene. V shed 0 bases and J shed 8 bases, with 7 bases lying between them. The chain's CDR3 is CASSDSSGGYTF. CDR3 bases: TGTGCCAGCAGTGACTCGAGCGGGGGCTACACCTTC.

V is TRBV6-5 and J is TRBJ2-1, with D uncertain. Trimming removed 2 bases from V and 0 bases from J, with 8 bases in between. This CDR3 has 15 residues. The germline V gene has CDR1 MNHEY and CDR2 SVGAGI. The CDR3 region has the DNA TGTGCCAGCAGTTACCAGAAGGGCTCCTACAATGAGCAGTTCTTC. It specifies CASSYQKGSYNEQFF.

V and J are TRBV5-1 and TRBJ2-7, with TRBD1 matching 8 bases. V was pared by 8 bases and J by 3 bases, with 22 bases of the junction left unmatched. The CDR3 is 18 amino acids. Per the germline V gene, CDR1 is SGHRS and CDR2 is YFSETQ. The DNA of the CDR3 is TGCGCCAGTCTTCCCGGGACAGGTGGTATAACCGGCGGCTACGAGCAGTACTTC. Translation: CASLPGTGGITGGYEQYF.

For the CDR3, the DNA is TGTGCCAGCAGTGAACTGGGGGCCGGGGAGCTGTTTTTT. Protein: CASSELGAGELFF. This chain links TRBV6-1 with TRBJ2-2; D assignment may be TRBD1 or TRBD2 (5 bases each). CDR3 length: 13 residues. Between the trimmed V and J ends, which lost 2 bases and 6 bases, there was a span of 7 bases. Germline V gene sequence: CDR1 MNHNS, CDR2 SASEGT.

The CDR3 nucleotides are TGCGCCAGCAGCCAAAGGACAGGGTTCGGCAATTCACCCCTCCACTTT. Translation gives CASSQRTGFGNSPLHF. V and J are TRBV4-1 and TRBJ1-6, with 8 bases identical to TRBD1. The CDR3 sequence is 16 residues long. In germline, CDR1 is MGHRA, CDR2 YSYEKL. V was clipped by 2 bases and J by 7 bases; unmatched bases: 7.

This clone was detected once. V gene TRBV19 combines with J gene TRBJ2-7, with 8 bases matching TRBD1. CDR3 length: 14 amino acids. With 4 bases clipped from V and 2 bases from J, the junction kept 4 bases outside the gene matches. Germline V gene lookup returns CDR1 LNHDA and CDR2 SQIVND (reference sequence). The CDR3 protein is CASSKTGVAYEQYF. CDR3 DNA: TGTGCCAGTAGTAAGACAGGGGTCGCCTACGAGCAGTACTTC.

V gene TRBV27 combines with J gene TRBJ2-5, with 11 positions matching TRBD1. Judging by the DNA end, TRBJ2-7 fits better; the J call may be wrong. This CDR3 is built from 15 residues. CDR1 is MNHEY, CDR2 SMNVEV, per germline (reference sequence). CDR3 DNA: TGTGCCAGCAGCCGAAAGGGACAGGGGGCCTACGAGCAGTACTTC. This gives the protein CASSRKGQGAYEQYF.

The chain has TRBV30 and TRBJ2-1; tentatively, D is TRBD1 or TRBD2 (5 bases each). With 7 bases removed from V and 2 bases from J, the gap between germline ends came to 15 bases. This CDR3 has 14 amino acids. Germline CDR1 and CDR2: GTSNPN and SVGIG (reference sequence). The CDR3, as DNA: TGTGCCTCCCCGGGACGGGCAGCCTACAATGAGCAGTTCTTC. Protein sequence: CASPGRAAYNEQFF.

V gene TRBV2 combines with J gene TRBJ1-2, with D hard to call. CDR1 SNHLY and CDR2 FYNNEI come from the germline V gene. Trimming stripped 3 bases from V and 5 bases from J, with 13 bases between. CDR3 length: 14 amino acids. CDR3 protein: CASSESRAEYGYTF. In DNA form, the CDR3 reads TGTGCCAGCAGTGAGTCCAGAGCCGAGTATGGCTACACCTTC.

The chain uses TRBV9 and TRBJ2-3; tentatively, D is TRBD1 or TRBD2 (6 bases each). The germline gives CDR1 SGDLS, CDR2 YYNGEE. Deletions cut 4 bases from V and 1 base from J, with 13 bases between. The CDR3 totals 15 residues. CDR3 sequence (DNA): TGTGCCAGCAGCCCCACCGGGGGCCGCACAGATACGCAGTATTTT. Translated, it gives CASSPTGGRTDTQYF. Full variable domain (outside the CDR3, taken from reference TRBV9 and TRBJ2-3): DSGVTQTPKHLITATGQRVTLRCSPRSGDLSVYWYQQSLDQGLQFLIQYYNGEERAKGNILERFSAQQFPDLHSELNLSSLELGDSALYFCASSPTGGRTDTQYFGPGTRLTVL.

The gene calls are TRBV29-1 and TRBJ1-2; D unresolved. The CDR3 has 13 residues. The V end lost 2 bases, the J end lost 2 bases, and 9 bases lay between the germline ends. Germline V lookup: CDR1 SQVTM, CDR2 ANQGSEA. Here the CDR3 reads CSVEFWSNYGYTF. The CDR3 nucleotides read TGCAGCGTTGAATTTTGGAGCAACTATGGCTACACCTTC.

This chain joins TRBV27 and TRBJ2-1, with 13 bases matching TRBD2. V lost 5 bases, J lost 8 bases, and 12 bases stayed unmatched. CDR3 length equals 17 residues. CDR1 and CDR2 from the germline V gene are MNHEY and SMNVEV (reference sequence). CDR3 nucleotides: TGTGCCAGCAGTCCCTACGTCCCGGGACTAGCGGGGTATGAGCAGTTCTTC. This sequence encodes CASSPYVPGLAGYEQFF.

This chain uses TRBV5-6 with TRBJ1-1; the match to TRBD1 covers 10 bases. The CDR3 sequence is 13 residues long. Germline CDR1 is SGHDT and CDR2 is YYEEEE. J gave up 9 bases and V 1 base, and 3 bases lay outside the gene matches. The CDR3 is CASSLSGQGKAFF. In DNA, the CDR3 is TGTGCCAGCAGCTTGTCGGGACAGGGGAAAGCTTTCTTT.

The chain carries TRBV2 and TRBJ2-5, with 7 bases that match TRBD2. This CDR3 spans 13 amino acids. Germline V lookup: CDR1 SNHLY, CDR2 FYNNEI. The junction had 9 bases not matched to a gene; V was cut back by 6 bases and J by 8 bases. Here the CDR3 reads CASRGRAGYTQYF. Written as DNA, the CDR3 is TGTGCCAGCAGGGGGAGGGCAGGGTACACCCAGTACTTC.